This entry is about one TCR beta chain. These data belong to a study of beta chain features in type 1 diabetes. Investigators reverse transcribed all isolated RNA, so they sequenced expressed TCRB transcripts. Method: immunoSEQ multiplex PCR; TCRdb's copy keeps in-frame clones and lacks some. The data show 600,000 to 650,000 clones, around a sixth seen once. CDR1 SGDLS and CDR2 YYNGEE come from the germline V gene. V dropped 2 bases and J dropped 8; count of bases not matched to a gene: 5. This CDR3 contains 13 residues. A heparinised blood draw that averaged about 100 mL was obtained once from each donor. Post-sort purity exceeded 98% for all sorted populations.

The sequence was obtained from a man aged 18-30 years in good health. Material: naive CD4+ T cells from blood. The J gene is TRBJ1-2, the V gene TRBV9, with 8 bases lining up with TRBD1. In DNA form, the CDR3 reads TGTGCCAGCAGCGTCGACAGGGGTGGCGGCTACACCTTC. This translates into CASSVDRGGGYTF.